This T cell receptor beta chain was sequenced for a study of T cells in Graves' hyperthyroidism and ophthalmopathy. From RNA transcripts, TCR beta CDR3 regions were amplified. First-round RT-PCR with HTBI primers amplified the TCR CDR3 region. TCRdb re-called the multiplex PCR reads with MiXCR, one entry per CDR3 protein. This table holds roughly 700,000 distinct CDR3 sequences, roughly 17% found once. This clonotype was seen many times. Its antigen is currently unknown. Findings and caveats of the study: Ophthalmopathy, which appeared later, was predicted by the model a median 6.5 months before onset.

This receptor was obtained from a man aged 45-65 years with Graves' hyperthyroidism. Sequencing was done on a sample of blood.

CDR3 coding DNA: TGTGCCAGCAGCCCCACGCTGGACCTAACGAACACCGGGGAGCTGTTTTTT. Amino acids: CASSPTLDLTNTGELFF. This rearrangement joins TRBV12-3 or TRBV12-4 to TRBJ2-2; D not resolved. Trimming shortened V by 6 bases and J by 0 bases, and 17 bases separated the two germline ends. CDR3 length equals 17 residues.